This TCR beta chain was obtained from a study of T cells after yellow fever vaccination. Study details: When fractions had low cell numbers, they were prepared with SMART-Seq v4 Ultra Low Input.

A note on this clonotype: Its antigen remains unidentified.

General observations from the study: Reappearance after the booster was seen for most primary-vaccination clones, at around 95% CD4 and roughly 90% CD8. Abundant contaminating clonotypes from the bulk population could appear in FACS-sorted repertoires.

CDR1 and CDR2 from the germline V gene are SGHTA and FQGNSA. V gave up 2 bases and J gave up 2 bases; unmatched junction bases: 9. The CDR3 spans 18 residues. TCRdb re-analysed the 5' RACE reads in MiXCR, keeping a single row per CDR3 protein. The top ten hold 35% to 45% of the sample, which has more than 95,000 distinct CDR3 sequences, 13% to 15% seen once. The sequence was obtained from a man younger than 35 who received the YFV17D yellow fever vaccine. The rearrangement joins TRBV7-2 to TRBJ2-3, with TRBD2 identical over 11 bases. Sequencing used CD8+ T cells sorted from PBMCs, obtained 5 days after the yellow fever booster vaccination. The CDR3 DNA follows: TGTGCCAGCAGCTTAATGCCTAGCGGGGGGTTCTTCACAGATACGCAGTATTTT. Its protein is CASSLMPSGGFFTDTQYF.